The next 6 T cell receptor beta chains were all read from a single sample in a study of blood T cell repertoires in COVID-19. TCRdb's copy holds only in-frame clones and misses some; the assay was immunoSEQ multiplex PCR. This table holds 70,000 to 90,000 clones, 84% found once. Sequenced: peripheral blood. The receptors here all came from a human donor in a cohort sampled during active COVID-19.

This clone has only a few counts. The chain is built from TRBV30 and TRBJ2-7; 7 positions match TRBD1. CDR1 GTSNPN and CDR2 SVGIG come from the germline V gene (reference sequence). This CDR3 has 14 residues. The junction had 4 bases not matched to a gene; V was cut back by 0 bases and J by 2 bases. The CDR3 protein is CAWSVLGQPYEQYF. CDR3 bases: TGTGCCTGGAGTGTACTGGGACAGCCCTACGAGCAGTACTTC.

This clone was seen only once. The V gene is TRBV5-5, the J gene TRBJ1-6; 7 positions match TRBD1. Germline V lookup: CDR1 SGHKS, CDR2 YYEKEE (reference sequence). CDR3 length equals 15 residues. The ends lost 4 bases at V and 7 bases at J; junction bases unmatched: 8. CDR3 in DNA: TGTGCCAGCAGCGTCTCCGGGACAGAGAATTCACCCCTCCACTTT. Amino acid sequence: CASSVSGTENSPLHF.

The V gene is TRBV12-3 or TRBV12-4, the J gene TRBJ2-5; TRBD2 is a possible D gene (5 bases). V was clipped by 2 bases and J by 5 bases, with 6 bases between them. The CDR3 sequence is 12 residues long. DNA of the CDR3: TGTGCCAGCAGTTTAACGGGGGAGACCCAGTACTTC. Amino acids: CASSLTGETQYF.

The J gene is TRBJ1-1, the V gene TRBV5-1, with a tentative D call TRBD1 (5 bases). The CDR3 length is 14 residues. From germline, CDR1 is SGHRS and CDR2 YFSETQ. V was pared by 2 bases and J by 6 bases, with 14 bases between. The CDR3 DNA reads TGCGCCAGCAGCTTAACAGGCGGGGTCCCTGAAGCTTTCTTT. Amino acids: CASSLTGGVPEAFF.

The chain links TRBV18 to TRBJ1-2; 9 positions agree with TRBD1. The CDR3 runs to 15 residues. With V trimmed by 3 bases and J by 1 base, 3 bases remained unmatched. CDR1 KGHSH and CDR2 LQKENI come from the germline V gene. The CDR3 bases are TGTGCCAGCTCACCCCCGGGACAGGGTAACTATGGCTACACCTTC. Protein product: CASSPPGQGNYGYTF.

CDR3 region: CASSPVAGGEQYF. The CDR3 nucleotides are TGTGCCAGCTCACCAGTGGCAGGGGGAGAGCAGTACTTC. The V call is TRBV18, the J call TRBJ2-7; 7 nucleotides align to TRBD1. The CDR3 extends over 13 amino acids. The germline V gene encodes CDR1 KGHSH and CDR2 LQKENI. With V trimmed by 2 bases and J by 7 bases, 5 bases remained unmatched.